The 18 T cell receptor beta chains in this list originate from one sample, sequenced in a study of T cells in Graves' hyperthyroidism and ophthalmopathy. RNA transcripts provided the source from which TCR beta CDR3 regions were amplified. Using the HTBI primer set, a first-round RT-PCR was run on the TCR CDR3. TCRdb re-called the multiplex PCR reads through MiXCR, storing one row per CDR3 protein. The sample lists approximately 590,000 distinct CDR3 sequences; roughly 46% were seen once. What was sequenced was peripheral blood or thyroid tissue (not recorded which). The receptors were gathered from a woman between 18 and 30 years old with Graves' hyperthyroidism.

As to this clonotype: One end of the junction is discordant with germline, which a read error may explain. The chain links TRBV7-2 to TRBJ2-7, with D maybe TRBD2 (5 bases). Germline assignment: CDR1 SGHTA and CDR2 FQGNSA. The CDR3 has 14 amino acids. This chain's CDR3 is CASSPAWRSNEQYF. The CDR3 nucleotides read TGCGCCAGCAGCCCGGCATGGAGGTCGAACGAGCAGTACTTC.

This sequence joins TRBV19 and TRBJ1-5, with D unclear. Germline lookup yields CDR1 LNHDA and CDR2 SQIVND (reference sequence). The CDR3 consists of 12 residues. With 8 bases removed from V and 6 bases from J, the gap between germline ends came to 11 bases. CDR3 loop: CASGPGRQPQHF. For the CDR3, the DNA is TGTGCCAGTGGACCCGGACGTCAGCCCCAGCATTTT.

This clonotype was seen at least ten times. The V and J genes are TRBV29-1 and TRBJ1-1; tentatively, D is TRBD1 (5 bases). The CDR3 covers 13 residues. The germline V gene has CDR1 SQVTM and CDR2 ANQGSEA. The germline V and J ends were trimmed by 7 bases and 0 bases, with 12 bases remaining between them. This CDR3 is CSAKGRMNTEAFF. The CDR3 region has the DNA TGCAGCGCAAAGGGACGCATGAACACTGAAGCTTTCTTT.

This clonotype appeared a few times. The rearrangement uses TRBV5-5 and TRBJ2-3; no clear D gene. The germline V gene has CDR1 SGHKS and CDR2 YYEKEE (reference sequence). Trimming pared 3 bases from V and 4 bases from J, leaving 3 bases between. The CDR3 spans 11 residues. CDR3 coding DNA: TGTGCCAGCAGCTCAGCAGATACGCAGTATTTT. This encodes CASSSADTQYF.

This clonotype turned up a few times. The V gene is TRBV10-3, the J gene TRBJ2-2; D not certain. CDR1 ENHRY and CDR2 SYGVKD come from the germline V gene. Trimming left V 6 bases short and J 3 bases short, with 14 bases between. This CDR3 spans 15 amino acids. CDR3 nucleotide sequence: TGTGCCATCAGCCAGCGCCAAAGGGACACCGGGGAGCTGTTTTTT. Encoded protein: CAISQRQRDTGELFF.

The chain recombines TRBV19 with TRBJ2-5; TRBD1 might be the D (5 bases). Germline CDR1 and CDR2: LNHDA and SQIVND (reference sequence). The CDR3 totals 15 residues. V was cut by 5 bases and J by 0 bases, with 13 bases left in between. In nucleotides, the CDR3 is TGTGCCAGTAGTCTCACGACAGATAACCAAGAGACCCAGTACTTC. Translating it yields CASSLTTDNQETQYF.

V usage is TRBV12-3 or TRBV12-4 and J usage is TRBJ2-2; 10 bases match TRBD2. J lost 6 bases, V lost 7 bases, and 11 bases had no gene match. CDR3 length: 16 amino acids. The CDR3 coding sequence is TGTGCCAGCACAGCCAGTCTAGCGGGAGTCTCCGGGGAGCTGTTTTTT. Translated, it gives CASTASLAGVSGELFF.

In its sample, this clonotype was seen a few times. Compared with germline, one end of the junction differs, possibly owing to a read error. In DNA, the CDR3 is TGCAGTGCTGGAGACAGGTATCAAGAGACCCAGTACTTC. It yields the protein CSAGDRYQETQYF. This chain connects TRBV20-1 to TRBJ2-5; tentative D call: TRBD1 (6 bases). The CDR3 is made up of 13 amino acids. Germline V gives CDR1 DFQATT, CDR2 SNEGSKA (reference sequence).

This clonotype was recorded at least ten times. This sequence joins TRBV29-1 and TRBJ2-7, with 9 positions matching TRBD1. The CDR3 is 13 amino acids. Germline CDR1 is SQVTM and CDR2 is ANQGSEA. The junction had 6 bases not matched to a gene; V was cut back by 3 bases and J by 6 bases. The CDR3 DNA sequence: TGCAGCGTTGACGGGACAGGGTTTTCCGAGCAGTACTTC. Protein sequence: CSVDGTGFSEQYF.

The rearrangement uses TRBV6-1 and TRBJ1-2; 7 bases are a match to TRBD1. The CDR3 has 12 residues. Losses at the gene ends were 8 bases for V and 8 bases for J; bases not matched to a gene: 8. CDR1 is MNHNS and CDR2 is SASEGT in the germline V gene. The CDR3 sequence is CASGTTGDGYTF. CDR3 nucleotides: TGTGCCAGCGGAACCACAGGGGACGGCTACACCTTC.

V usage is TRBV2 and J usage is TRBJ2-5; tentatively, D is TRBD1 or TRBD2 (5 bases each). This CDR3 has 14 residues. Germline-derived CDR1 and CDR2 are SNHLY and FYNNEI. V was clipped by 3 bases and J by 7 bases, with 15 bases between them. Here the CDR3 DNA reads TGTGCCAGCAGTGACAATCAGGGACGGGCGACCCAGTACTTC. It codes for CASSDNQGRATQYF.

Concerning this clonotype itself: One base away lies a much larger clone, so this may be a sequencing read error. The rearrangement joins TRBV2 to TRBJ1-1; D is ambiguous. The germline V and J ends were trimmed by 5 bases and 7 bases, with 8 bases remaining between them. There are 11 residues in the CDR3. Germline V gene lookup returns CDR1 SNHLY and CDR2 FYNNEI. The CDR3 region is CASSSLFEAFF. The CDR3 DNA reads TGTGCCAGCAGTTCCCTTTTTGAAGCTTTCTTT.

The CDR3 reads CATSFSQGFNQPQHF. CDR3 DNA: TGTGCCACCAGCTTTTCTCAGGGGTTCAATCAGCCCCAGCATTTT. The rearrangement uses TRBV15 and TRBJ1-5; D might be TRBD1 (6 bases). The V end lost 5 bases, the J end lost 3 bases, and 14 bases lay between the germline ends. The CDR3 is 15 residues long. Germline lookup yields CDR1 LNHNV and CDR2 YYDKDF (reference sequence).

The chain recombines TRBV6-1 with TRBJ2-7; 9 positions agree with TRBD2. V lost 8 bases, J lost 7 bases, and 12 bases stayed unmatched. The CDR3 has 14 residues. The germline V gene has CDR1 MNHNS and CDR2 SASEGT. CDR3 coding DNA: TGTGCCAGCGAGGATCTAGCGGGGACCCGGGAGCAGTACTTC. This encodes CASEDLAGTREQYF.

Concerning this clonotype itself: Since no conserved phenylalanine or tryptophan closes the CDR3, a read error is the likely cause. In DNA, the CDR3 is TGCAGCGTCCAGGGGGGGCGGGAGTTCCACTACGAGCAGTACATC. It is translated as CSVQGGREFHYEQYI. This chain uses TRBV29-1 with TRBJ2-7; D possibly matches TRBD1 or TRBD2 (7 bases each). The length of the CDR3 is 15 residues. Trimming took off 6 bases at V and 3 bases at J, with 21 bases between the two ends. Germline CDR1 reads SQVTM; CDR2 reads ANQGSEA.

This clonotype appeared many times. The gene calls are TRBV10-3 and TRBJ1-3; D ambiguous. Germline CDR1 ENHRY, CDR2 SYGVKD. V shed 2 bases and J shed 0 bases, with 5 bases lying between them. The CDR3 spans 14 residues. The CDR3 DNA follows: TGTGCCATCAGTGAGCCCTACTCTGGAAACACCATATATTTT. It is translated as CAISEPYSGNTIYF.

The chain has TRBV2 and TRBJ1-2, with D tentatively TRBD1 (6 bases). There are 13 residues in the CDR3. Germline assignment: CDR1 SNHLY and CDR2 FYNNEI. Trimming pared 10 bases from V and 5 bases from J, leaving 17 bases between. CDR3 in amino acids: CANTAGDKYGYTF. CDR3 nucleotide sequence: TGTGCCAACACGGCGGGGGACAAGTATGGCTACACCTTC.

The chain is built from TRBV29-1 and TRBJ1-2; D call uncertain. The CDR3 extends over 13 amino acids. Trimming pared 6 bases from V and 0 bases from J, leaving 11 bases between. Looked up from germline, CDR1 is SQVTM and CDR2 is ANQGSEA. The CDR3 reads CSVLLQANYGYTF. In DNA, the CDR3 is TGCAGCGTCTTATTACAAGCTAACTATGGCTACACCTTC.